These 8 T cell receptor beta chains were all obtained from the same sample, sequenced in a study of T-cell reconstitution after alpha-beta-depleted transplantation in children. Preparation of the TCRbeta library used unique molecular identifiers. One entry per CDR3 protein, called by TCRdb with MiXCR from the PCR reads. The table has about 190,000 distinct CDR3 sequences, roughly 11% seen once. The sequencing here drew on PBMCs, taken before TCRalphabeta/CD19-depleted stem cell transplant. These receptors were taken from a boy between 2 and 10 years old with acute myeloid leukemia, due to receive a stem cell transplant.

This clonotype occurred many times. The chain carries TRBV6-2 or TRBV6-3 and TRBJ2-3, with 14 positions matching TRBD2. The germline V gene has CDR1 MNHEY and CDR2 SVGEGT. With 5 bases clipped from V and 2 bases from J, the junction kept 6 bases outside the gene matches. The CDR3 is made up of 17 amino acids. CDR3 in amino acids: CASSPGTSGGNTDTQYF. Written as DNA, the CDR3 is TGTGCCAGCAGTCCCGGGACTAGCGGGGGCAACACAGATACGCAGTATTTT.

This clonotype has a count of ten or more. The chain links TRBV5-1 to TRBJ1-3; the D is unclear. The CDR3 covers 15 residues. The germline V gene encodes CDR1 SGHRS and CDR2 YFSETQ. V was trimmed by 1 base and J by 0 bases, leaving 8 bases between them. CDR3 bases: TGCGCCAGCAGCTTGACACACTTCTCTGGAAACACCATATATTTT. As protein: CASSLTHFSGNTIYF.

About this clonotype itself: It may be a read error: a sequence one base away is much more abundant. This chain uses TRBV5-5 with TRBJ1-4; tentatively, D is TRBD1 (5 bases). This CDR3 has 15 amino acids. Germline V gene sequence: CDR1 SGHKS, CDR2 YYEKEE (reference sequence). CDR3 sequence: CASSYDSSTNEKLYF. The DNA of the CDR3 is TGTGCCAGCAGCTACGACAGTTCAACTAATGAAAAACTGTATTTT.

This clonotype was seen at least ten times. The rearrangement links TRBV29-1 to TRBJ1-5; 7 nucleotides match TRBD1. CDR1 is SQVTM, CDR2 ANQGSEA, per germline. V was clipped by 6 bases and J by 6 bases; unmatched bases: 11. CDR3 length equals 14 residues. The CDR3, as DNA: TGCAGCGTCCAAGGCCAGGGGGAGAGTCAGCCCCAGCATTTT. Its protein product is CSVQGQGESQPQHF. Supplemented by reference TRBV29-1 and TRBJ1-5, the full variable domain reads SAVISQKPSRDICQRGTSLTIQCQVDSQVTMMFWYRQQPGQSLTLIATANQGSEATYESGFVIDKFPISRPNLTFSTLTVSNMSPEDSSIYLCSVQGQGESQPQHFGDGTRLSIL.

In this sample, this clonotype turned up many times. Since a much larger clone is just one base distant, this may be a read error. V is TRBV6-1 and J is TRBJ2-5, with D unresolved. This CDR3 has 15 amino acids. The ends were cut back, 5 bases at V and 4 bases at J, with 17 bases in the middle. CDR1 and CDR2 (germline): MNHNS, SASEGT. The CDR3 loop reads CASSLLLGRRETQYF. CDR3 DNA: TGTGCCAGCAGTCTCTTGCTGGGTAGGCGAGAGACCCAGTACTTC.

This clonotype was found many times. V is TRBV12-3 or TRBV12-4 and J is TRBJ2-5; D remains unclear. Between the trimmed V and J ends, which lost 0 bases and 2 bases, there was a span of 7 bases. The CDR3 runs 14 residues. The CDR3 reads CASSLAIAQETQYF. In DNA form, the CDR3 reads TGTGCCAGCAGTTTAGCGATAGCACAAGAGACCCAGTACTTC.

This clonotype was counted many times. The CDR3 reads CSAPFYNEQFF. The CDR3 DNA sequence: TGCAGTGCTCCCTTTTACAATGAGCAGTTCTTC. This chain uses TRBV20-1 with TRBJ2-1, with D unclear. The V gene lost 5 bases and the J gene lost 4 bases, with 6 bases spanning the gap. Germline assignment: CDR1 DFQATT and CDR2 SNEGSKA (reference sequence). CDR3 length: 11 amino acids.

This clonotype was seen many times. The rearrangement links TRBV28 to TRBJ2-3; D is ambiguous. The V end lost 6 bases, the J end lost 2 bases, and 15 bases lay between the germline ends. This CDR3 is 15 amino acids long. Germline V CDR1 and CDR2: MDHEN, SYDVKM. The CDR3 region is CASSSPPGHTDTQYF. The CDR3 DNA follows: TGTGCCAGCAGCTCCCCCCCGGGCCACACAGATACGCAGTATTTT.